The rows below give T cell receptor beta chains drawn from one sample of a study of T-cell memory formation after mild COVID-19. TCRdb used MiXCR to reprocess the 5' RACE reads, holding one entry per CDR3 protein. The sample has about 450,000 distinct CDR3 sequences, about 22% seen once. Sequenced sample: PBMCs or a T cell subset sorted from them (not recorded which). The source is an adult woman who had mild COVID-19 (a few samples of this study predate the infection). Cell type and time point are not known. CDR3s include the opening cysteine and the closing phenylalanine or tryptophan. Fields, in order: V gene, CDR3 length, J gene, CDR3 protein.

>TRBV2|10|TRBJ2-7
CASSDPGQYF
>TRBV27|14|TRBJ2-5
CATGTSLAVETQYF
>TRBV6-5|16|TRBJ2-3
CASTPTRWVSTDTQYF
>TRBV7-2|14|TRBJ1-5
CASSLAGINQPQHF
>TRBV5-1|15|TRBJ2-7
CASSLPGASSYEQYF
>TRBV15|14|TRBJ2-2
CATSGQGFTGELFF
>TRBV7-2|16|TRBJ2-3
CASSPIGGLTAATQYF
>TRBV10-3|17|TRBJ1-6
CAISESQAGTGDSPLHF
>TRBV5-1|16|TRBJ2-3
CASSLAGRGSTDTQYF
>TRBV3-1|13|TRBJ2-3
CASSQNNPDTQYF
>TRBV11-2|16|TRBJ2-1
CASSSFGRDGYNEQFF
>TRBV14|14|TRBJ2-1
CASSRDTSYNEQFF
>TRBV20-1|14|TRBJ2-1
CSAREWVDGNEQFF
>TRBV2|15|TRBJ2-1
CASQRDLSSYNEQFF
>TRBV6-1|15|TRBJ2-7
CASSVHDHHSYEQYF
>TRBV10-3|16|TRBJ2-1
CAISDTGTGSYNEQFF
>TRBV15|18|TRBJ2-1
CATSRVSGLAVSYNEQFF
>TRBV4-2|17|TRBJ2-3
CASSSQTAGGSTDTQYF
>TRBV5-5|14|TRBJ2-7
CASSFLTSPYEQYF
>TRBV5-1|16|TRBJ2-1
CASSRVGQLDYNEQFF
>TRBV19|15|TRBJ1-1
CASSHYGRLNTEAFF
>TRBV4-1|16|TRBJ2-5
CASSQGEGGIQETQYF
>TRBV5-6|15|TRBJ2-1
CASSFGGVSYNEQFF
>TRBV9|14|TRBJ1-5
CASSVGAGNQPQHF
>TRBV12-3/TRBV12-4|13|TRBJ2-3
CASRTTGTDTQYF
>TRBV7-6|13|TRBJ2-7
CASSPDSIWEQYF
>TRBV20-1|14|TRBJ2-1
CSASWAGRVVEQFF
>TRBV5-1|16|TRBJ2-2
CASRDAGTANTGELFF
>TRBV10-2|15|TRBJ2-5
CASSQVGGGQETQYF
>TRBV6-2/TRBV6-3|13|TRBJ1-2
CASTSNSGYGYTF
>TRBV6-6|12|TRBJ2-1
CASSYPGNEQFF
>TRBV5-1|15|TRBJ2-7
CASSLEGQATYEQYF
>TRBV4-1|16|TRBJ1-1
CASSNRQGAMNTEAFF
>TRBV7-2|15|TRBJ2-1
CASSSSTMDYNEQFF
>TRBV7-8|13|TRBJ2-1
CASSLIVGNEQFF
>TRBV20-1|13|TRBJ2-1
CSARWAGDDEQFF
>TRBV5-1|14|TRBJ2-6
CASSVEAGANVLTF
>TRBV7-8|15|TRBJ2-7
CASSLGVLPNYEQYF
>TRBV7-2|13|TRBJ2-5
CASSWTSGETQYF
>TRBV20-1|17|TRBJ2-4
CSAQGLEAGESKNIQYF
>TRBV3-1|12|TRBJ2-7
CASSQGPYEQYF
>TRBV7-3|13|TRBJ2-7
CASSLDRGGVQYF
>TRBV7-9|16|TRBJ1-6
CASRRDGGHNNSPLHF
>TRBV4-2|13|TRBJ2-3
CASSQDFPDTQYF
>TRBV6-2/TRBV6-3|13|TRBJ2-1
CASSSNRLNEQFF
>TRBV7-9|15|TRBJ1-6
CASSSRSGENSPLHF
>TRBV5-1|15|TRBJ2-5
CASSLAIGPKETQYF
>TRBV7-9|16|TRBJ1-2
CASSPPPSPANYGYTF
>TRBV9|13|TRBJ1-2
CASSVDPGRGYTF
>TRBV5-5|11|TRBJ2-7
CASSIGQPLYF
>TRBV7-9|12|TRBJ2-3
CASSFTADTQYF
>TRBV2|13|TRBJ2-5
CASSERPRETQYF
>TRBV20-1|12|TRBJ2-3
CSAGDRRDTQYF